This T cell receptor (beta chain) was identified during a study of CD8 T cells in ankylosing spondylitis. The study, taken as a whole, reports: Reports of some motif variants in reactive arthritis synovial fluid and blood predate this one. Within matched ankylosing spondylitis synovial fluid, disease-linked clones were reportedly significantly enriched.

V lost 5 bases to trimming and J lost 8 bases, with 20 bases between them. Germline CDR1 and CDR2: SGHTA and FQGNSA. The CDR3 contains 15 residues. This clonotype has a count of ten or more. The antigen is undetermined. Each TCR beta library was made by quantitative 5'-RACE that incorporated molecular barcodes. In TCRdb, the 5' RACE reads were re-called with MiXCR into one record per CDR3 protein. The sample has approximately 220,000 distinct CDR3 sequences; more than 25% are singletons. The chain joins TRBV7-2 to TRBJ2-3; possible D gene TRBD2, 5 bases. Sequencing was performed on blood, either unsorted or a sorted T cell fraction (not recorded which). The source is a male donor with ankylosing spondylitis or in good health (not recorded which). The CDR3 loop is CASSHGNLASSTQYF. In DNA form, the CDR3 reads TGTGCCAGCAGCCACGGGAACCTTGCTTCTAGTACGCAGTATTTT.